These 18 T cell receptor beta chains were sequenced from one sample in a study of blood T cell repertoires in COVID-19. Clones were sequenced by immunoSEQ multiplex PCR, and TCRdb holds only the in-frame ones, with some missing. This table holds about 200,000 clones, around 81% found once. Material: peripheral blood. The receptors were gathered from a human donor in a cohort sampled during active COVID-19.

This CDR3 is CASSFTGAGDTQYF. The CDR3, as DNA: TGCGCCAGCAGCTTTACAGGGGCGGGAGATACGCAGTATTTT. J is TRBJ2-3 and V is TRBV5-1; 7 positions agree with TRBD1. With 2 bases clipped from V and 5 bases from J, the junction kept 5 bases outside the gene matches. The V gene's germline CDR1 is SGHRS and CDR2 YFSETQ. The CDR3 extends over 14 amino acids.

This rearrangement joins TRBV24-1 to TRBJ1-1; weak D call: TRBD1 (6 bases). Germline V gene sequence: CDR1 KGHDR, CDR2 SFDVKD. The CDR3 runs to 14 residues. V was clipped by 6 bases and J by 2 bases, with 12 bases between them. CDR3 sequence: CATSSQGLNTEAFF. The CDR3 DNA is TGTGCCACCAGTTCACAGGGCCTAAACACTGAAGCTTTCTTT.

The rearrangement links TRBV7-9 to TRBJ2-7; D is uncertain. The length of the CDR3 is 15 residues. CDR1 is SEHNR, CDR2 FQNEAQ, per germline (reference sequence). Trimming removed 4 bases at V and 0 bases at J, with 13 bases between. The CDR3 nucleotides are TGTGCCAGCAGCTCCCCTCTACGCCCCTCCTACGAGCAGTACTTC. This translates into CASSSPLRPSYEQYF.

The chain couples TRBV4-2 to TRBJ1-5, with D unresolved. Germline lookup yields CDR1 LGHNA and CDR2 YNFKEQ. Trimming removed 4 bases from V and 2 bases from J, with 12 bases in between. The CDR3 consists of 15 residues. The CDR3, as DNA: TGTGCCAGCAGCCGGACCGCCGGGGGCAATCAGCCCCAGCATTTT. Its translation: CASSRTAGGNQPQHF.

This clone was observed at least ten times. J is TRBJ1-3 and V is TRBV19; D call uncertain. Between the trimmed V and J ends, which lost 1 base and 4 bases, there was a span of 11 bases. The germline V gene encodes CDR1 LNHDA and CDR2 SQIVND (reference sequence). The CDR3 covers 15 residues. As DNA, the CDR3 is TGTGCCAGTAGTATAGCCGGAGGTTACGGAAACACCATATATTTT. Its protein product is CASSIAGGYGNTIYF.

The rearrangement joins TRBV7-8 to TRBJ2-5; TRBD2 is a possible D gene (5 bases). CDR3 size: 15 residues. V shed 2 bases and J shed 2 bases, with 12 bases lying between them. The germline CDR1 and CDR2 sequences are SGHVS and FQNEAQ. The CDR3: CASSLYITGQETQYF. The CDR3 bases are TGTGCCAGCAGCTTATATATAACGGGGCAAGAGACCCAGTACTTC.

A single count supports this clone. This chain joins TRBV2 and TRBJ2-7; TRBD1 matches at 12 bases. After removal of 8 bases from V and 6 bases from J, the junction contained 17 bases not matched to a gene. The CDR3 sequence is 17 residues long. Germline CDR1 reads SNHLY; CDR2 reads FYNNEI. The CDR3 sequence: CASATHYPGTGGAEQYF. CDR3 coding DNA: TGTGCCAGCGCTACTCATTATCCCGGGACAGGGGGCGCCGAGCAGTACTTC. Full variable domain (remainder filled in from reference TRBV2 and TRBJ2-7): EPEVTQTPSHQVTQMGQEVILRCVPISNHLYFYWYRQILGQKVEFLVSFYNNEISEKSEIFDDQFSVERPDGSNFTLKIRSTKLEDSAMYFCASATHYPGTGGAEQYFGPGTRLTVT.

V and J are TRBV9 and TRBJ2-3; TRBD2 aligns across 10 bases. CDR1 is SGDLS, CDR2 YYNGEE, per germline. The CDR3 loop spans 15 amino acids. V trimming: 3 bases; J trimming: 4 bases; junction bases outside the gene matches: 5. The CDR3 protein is CASSAIAGGSDTQYF. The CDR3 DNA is TGTGCCAGCAGCGCCATAGCGGGAGGTTCAGATACGCAGTATTTT.

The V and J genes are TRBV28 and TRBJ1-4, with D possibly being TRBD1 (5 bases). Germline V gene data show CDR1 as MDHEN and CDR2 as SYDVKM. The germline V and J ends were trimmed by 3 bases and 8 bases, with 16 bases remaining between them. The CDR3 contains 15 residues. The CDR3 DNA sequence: TGTGCCAGCAGTTTGGGGGGGGTCATGAGAGAAAAACTGTTTTTT. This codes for CASSLGGVMREKLFF.

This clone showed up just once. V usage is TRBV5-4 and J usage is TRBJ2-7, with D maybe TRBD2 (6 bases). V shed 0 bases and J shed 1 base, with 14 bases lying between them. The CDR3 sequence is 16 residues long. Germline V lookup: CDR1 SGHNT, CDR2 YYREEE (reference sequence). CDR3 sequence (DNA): TGTGCCAGCAGCTTGGATTGGGCGGGGTCATCCTACGAGCAGTACTTC. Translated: CASSLDWAGSSYEQYF.

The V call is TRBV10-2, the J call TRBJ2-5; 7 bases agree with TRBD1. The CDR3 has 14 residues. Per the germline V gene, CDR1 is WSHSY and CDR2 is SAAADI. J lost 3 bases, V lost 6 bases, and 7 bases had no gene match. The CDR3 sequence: CASRRDSMEETQYF. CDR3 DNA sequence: TGCGCCAGCAGAAGGGACAGCATGGAAGAGACCCAGTACTTC.

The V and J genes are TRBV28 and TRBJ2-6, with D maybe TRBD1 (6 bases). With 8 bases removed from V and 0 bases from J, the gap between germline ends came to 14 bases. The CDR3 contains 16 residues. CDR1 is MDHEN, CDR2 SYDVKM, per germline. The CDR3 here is CASYPQGISGANVLTF. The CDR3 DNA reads TGTGCCAGCTACCCTCAGGGGATCTCTGGGGCCAACGTCCTGACTTTC.

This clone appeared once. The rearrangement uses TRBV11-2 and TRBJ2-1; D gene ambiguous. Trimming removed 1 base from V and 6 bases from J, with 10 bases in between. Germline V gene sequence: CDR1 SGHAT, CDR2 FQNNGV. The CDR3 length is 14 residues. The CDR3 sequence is CASSLGSSSNEQFF. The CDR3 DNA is TGTGCCAGCAGCTTAGGTAGTAGCAGCAATGAGCAGTTCTTC.

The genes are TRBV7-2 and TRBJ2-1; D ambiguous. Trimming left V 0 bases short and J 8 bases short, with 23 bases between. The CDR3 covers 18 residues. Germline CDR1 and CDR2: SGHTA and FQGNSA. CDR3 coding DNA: TGTGCCAGCAGCTTAGCAGTTTCCATGAAACGAAGTGAGGATGAGCAGTTCTTC. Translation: CASSLAVSMKRSEDEQFF.

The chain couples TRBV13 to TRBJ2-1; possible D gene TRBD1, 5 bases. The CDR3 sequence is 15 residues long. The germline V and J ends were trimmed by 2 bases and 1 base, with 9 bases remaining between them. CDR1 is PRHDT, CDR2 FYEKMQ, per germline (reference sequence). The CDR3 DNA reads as TGTGCCAGCAGCTTAAAAGGGGATTCCTACAATGAGCAGTTCTTC. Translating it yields CASSLKGDSYNEQFF.

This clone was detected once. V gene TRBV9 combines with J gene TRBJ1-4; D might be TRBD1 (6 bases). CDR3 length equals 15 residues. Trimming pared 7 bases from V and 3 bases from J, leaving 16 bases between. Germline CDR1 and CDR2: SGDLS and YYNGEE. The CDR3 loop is CASSKGGLANEKLFF. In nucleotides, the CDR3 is TGTGCCAGCTCAAAGGGGGGGTTAGCTAATGAAAAACTGTTTTTT.

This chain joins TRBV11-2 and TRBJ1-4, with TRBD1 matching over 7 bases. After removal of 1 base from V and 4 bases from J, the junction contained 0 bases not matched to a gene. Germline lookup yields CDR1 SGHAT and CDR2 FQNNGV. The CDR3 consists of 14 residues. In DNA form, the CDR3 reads TGTGCCAGCAGCTTAGCAGGGGGTAATGAAAAACTGTTTTTT. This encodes CASSLAGGNEKLFF.

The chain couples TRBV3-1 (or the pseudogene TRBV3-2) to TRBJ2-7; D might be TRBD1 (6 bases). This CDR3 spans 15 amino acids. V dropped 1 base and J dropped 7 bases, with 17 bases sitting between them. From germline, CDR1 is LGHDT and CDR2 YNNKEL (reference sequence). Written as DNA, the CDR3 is TGTGCCAGCAGCCAAGCAGGGGTGGGTTTGCGAGAGCAGTACTTC. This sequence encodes CASSQAGVGLREQYF.